This T cell receptor beta chain originates from a study of blood T cell repertoires in COVID-19. Profiling relied on immunoSEQ multiplex PCR, and the TCRdb table lists in-frame clones only, not all of them. The table records 130,000 or so clones, 65% to 85% of them present only once. The CDR3 spans 13 residues. The germline V gene encodes CDR1 SGHNT and CDR2 YYREEE (reference sequence). Trimming left V 4 bases short and J 6 bases short, with 13 bases between. The source material was peripheral blood. The TCR sequence derives from a woman aged 70 to 79 with acute or convalescent COVID-19. The genes are TRBV5-4 and TRBJ1-1; D is perhaps TRBD1 (6 bases). The CDR3 coding sequence is TGTGCCAGCAGCCTACAGGGACCTCCTGAAGCTTTCTTT. It yields the protein CASSLQGPPEAFF.